The T cell receptor (beta chain) described here comes from a study of shared clonotypes between healthy human individuals (TCRdb year 2020). At the level of the whole study: Three men and a couple of women, aged 18 to 49 years, made up the cohort. For each donor, three plates each were used for CD4 naive and CD4 memory, two plates were used for CD8 naive, and one plate was used for CD8 memory. The study deeply sequenced blood TCR repertoires of about five healthy adults to estimate repertoire size and the extent of clonotype sharing between individuals. To increase sequencing depth and limit assay-specific biases, TCR repertoire library preparation and sequencing were carried out by different laboratories using diverse techniques. Between about 0.8 and 9 billion PBMCs per donor were obtained by leukapheresis.

Donors were healthy HIV-negative adults with no recently reported acute infections or vaccinations. All donors were Caucasian adults living in Nashville, Tennessee, USA. Magnetic negative selection was used to enrich CD4+ T cells, after which naive cells were positively selected on CD45RA and the negative fraction became the memory subset. Blood was collected by leukapheresis, and PBMCs were isolated by Ficoll-Histopaque density gradient centrifugation and then cryopreserved in liquid nitrogen vapor phase. Analytical flow cytometry was used to check the purity and quantity of every magnetically sorted T cell population. Genomic DNA was isolated from every sorted fraction and measured by UV absorbance on a Nanodrop 2000c. TCR CDR3 regions were amplified from genomic DNA by multiplex PCR using the deep immunoSEQ assay. Genomic DNA extracted from each cell subset was distributed evenly over all wells of several immunoSEQ 96-well plates, and each plate served as one replicate. Each replicate PCR for sorted subsets received about 0.2 ug genomic DNA, equal to around 32,000 T cell genomes. Purified libraries were measured with a Qubit 3.0 fluorometer, size-checked on a Bioanalyzer 2100, and measured again with the KAPA Library Quantification kit. A separate single-read 150-cycle Illumina NextSeq 550 flow cell was used to sequence each immunoSEQ 96-well plate. The study's processing was this. Because the immunoSEQ output held only junctional sequences and lacked quality scores, the filtering could not match the filtering applied to full-length reads. To assign V/J genes and CDR3, sequences were annotated against IMGT germline references using PyIR, a Python wrapper for IgBLAST v1.9. Reads were filtered out if the reads had weak V/J assignments (E-value above 1e-6), no CDR3, stop codons, out-of-frame junctions, or ambiguous translated residues. A V3J clonotype was defined by an identical inferred V gene, J gene, and CDR3 amino acid sequence. The percentage overlap between two repertoires was calculated by dividing the number of shared unique clonotypes by the size of the smaller repertoire. Three approaches were used to assess repertoire richness: RTK rarefaction, the Chao1 estimator, and Recon v2.1 estimates of unobserved clonotypes. Generation probabilities for all TCRbeta clonotypes obtained by the gDNA method from a handful of donors were computed using OLGA. In its TCRdb copy, this immuneACCESS table keeps in-frame sequences only and misses some clones. Where compared with another copy, unresolved V genes explain less than half of these, and the others have no known cause. That table gives V, J and clone size, and the DNA gave D and trimming. The sample table holds a few hundred thousand clones, of which over 70% were seen once. The biggest ten clones account for over 9.5% of the sample.

From the cysteine through the phenylalanine, the CDR3 covers 16 amino acids. Only the CDR3 part of the read is kept: 48 bases, read in frame from the first base. Ends trimmed: V by 6 bases, J by 10 bases; bases unmatched to a gene: 18. CDR1 and CDR2, per the germline V gene (reference sequence), are WNHNN and SYGVQD. The research as a whole found: Rarefaction of sorted-subset datasets indicated incomplete sequencing despite the large sequencing depth. Naive subsets generally had larger estimated clonotype richness than memory subsets. When a handful of donors were compared, the shared fraction of clonotypes was about 5.5% for naive CD4, around 3.5% for naive CD8, 2.3% for memory CD4, and approximately 0.4% for memory CD8. Sampling was restricted to blood, and TCR repertoires in tissues likely differ from the TCR repertoires found in blood. Higher generation probabilities were observed for clonotypes shared by all four sorted-subset donors than for non-shared clonotypes. Because the study included a small number of donors, the genetic and exposure-history diversity represented was limited. Based on pairwise subsampling, the degree of clonotype sharing among donors was expected to be affected by sequencing depth.

Ten or more counts support this clone. Its antigen target is currently unknown. No quality values exist for individual bases; no much larger clone is one base distant. The sample has other DNA sequences that encode this CDR3 too. The clonotype comes from a man aged 25 to 40 in good health. The chain employs TRBV10-1 and TRBJ2-1; 7 junctional bases match TRBD1. Source material: memory CD4+ T cells sorted from blood. Taken with the paper, the label for cell subset or site translates to: CD45RA-negative fraction. The CDR3 here reads CASRDGRQGSRGEQFF. The sequenced DNA is TGCGCCAGCAGAGACGGTCGACAGGGCTCGAGGGGCGAGCAGTTCTTC.